The present entry profiles one TCR beta chain with its context. Its antigen is not known. The junction differs from germline at one of its ends, possibly a read error. As template, the study used bulk tumor genomic DNA at approximately 640 ng per sample. During surgery, each primary tumor gave multiple biopsies spaced as far apart as possible. Patients underwent curative surgery for untreated, newly diagnosed non-small cell lung cancer. Curative-intent surgery was being performed on the donors, who were patients newly diagnosed with non-small cell lung cancer. Multiplex PCR employing 32 V and 13 J primers generated amplicons of the TCR beta CDR3. TCRdb recomputed calls from the multiplex PCR reads with MiXCR, one row per CDR3 protein. This table holds more than 2,000 distinct CDR3 sequences, roughly a quarter found once. Germline V gives CDR1 LNHDA, CDR2 SQIVND (reference sequence). The CDR3 loop spans 21 amino acids.

The data stem from a study of immune heterogeneity within non-small cell lung tumors. General study points: While identical dominant CDR3 beta clonotypes recurred across tumor sites within a patient, high-frequency clones unique to individual sites also appeared. Largely different high-frequency T-cell receptor beta clonotypes were found between individual patients.

This sequence joins TRBV19 and TRBJ1-3; D possibly corresponds to TRBD1 (6 bases). This receptor was taken from a man in his forties or fifties with non-small cell lung cancer. Sequenced: lung tumor tissue. The chain's CDR3 is CAISLRTVLVRPPSSGNTIYF. The CDR3 DNA sequence: TGTGCCATTAGTCTGAGGACAGTATTGGTTCGGCCGCCGAGCTCTGGAAACACCATATATTTT. Complete variable domain (other parts from reference TRBV19 and TRBJ1-3): DGGITQSPKYLFRKEGQNVTLSCEQNLNHDAMYWYRQDPGQGLRLIYYSQIVNDFQKGDIAEGYSVSREKKESFPLTVTSAQKNPTAFYLCAISLRTVLVRPPSSGNTIYFGEGSWLTVV.